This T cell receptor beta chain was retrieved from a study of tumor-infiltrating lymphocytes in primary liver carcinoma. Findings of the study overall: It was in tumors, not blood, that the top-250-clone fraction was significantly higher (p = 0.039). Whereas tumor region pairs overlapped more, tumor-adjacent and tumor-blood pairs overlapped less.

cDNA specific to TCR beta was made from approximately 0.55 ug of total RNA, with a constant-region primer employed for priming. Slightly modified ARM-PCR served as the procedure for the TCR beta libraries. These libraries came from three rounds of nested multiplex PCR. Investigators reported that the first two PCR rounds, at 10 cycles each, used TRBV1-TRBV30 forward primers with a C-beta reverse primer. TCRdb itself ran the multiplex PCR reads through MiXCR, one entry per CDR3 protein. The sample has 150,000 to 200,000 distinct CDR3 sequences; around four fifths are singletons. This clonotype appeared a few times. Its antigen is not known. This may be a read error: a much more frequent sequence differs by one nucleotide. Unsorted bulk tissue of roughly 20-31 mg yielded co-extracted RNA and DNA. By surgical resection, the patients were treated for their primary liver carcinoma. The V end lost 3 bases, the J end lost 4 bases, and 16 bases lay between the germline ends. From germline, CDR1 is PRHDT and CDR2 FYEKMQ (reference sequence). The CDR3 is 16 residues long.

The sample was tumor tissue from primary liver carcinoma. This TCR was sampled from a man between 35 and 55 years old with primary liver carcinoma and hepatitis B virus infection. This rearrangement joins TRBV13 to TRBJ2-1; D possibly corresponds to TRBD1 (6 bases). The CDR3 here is CASSFFRGTQYNEQFF. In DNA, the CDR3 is TGTGCCAGCAGCTTTTTCAGGGGTACCCAGTACAATGAGCAGTTCTTC.